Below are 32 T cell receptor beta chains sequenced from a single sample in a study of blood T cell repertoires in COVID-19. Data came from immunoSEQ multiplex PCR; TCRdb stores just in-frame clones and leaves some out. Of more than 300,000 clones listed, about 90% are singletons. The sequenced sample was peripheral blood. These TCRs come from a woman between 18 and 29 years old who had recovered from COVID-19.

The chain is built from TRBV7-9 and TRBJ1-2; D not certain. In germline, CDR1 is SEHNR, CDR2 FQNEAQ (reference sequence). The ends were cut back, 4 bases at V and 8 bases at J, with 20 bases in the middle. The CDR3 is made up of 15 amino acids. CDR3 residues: CASSSFNTGNLGYTF. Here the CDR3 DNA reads TGTGCCAGCAGCTCCTTCAACACCGGGAATCTGGGCTACACCTTC.

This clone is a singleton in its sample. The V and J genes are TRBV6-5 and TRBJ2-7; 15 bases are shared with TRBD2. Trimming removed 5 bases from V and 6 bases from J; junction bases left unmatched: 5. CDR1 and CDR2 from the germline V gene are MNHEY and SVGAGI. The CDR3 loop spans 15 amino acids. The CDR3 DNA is TGTGCCAGCAGTCCGGGACTAGCGGGAGGTAGCGAGCAGTACGTC. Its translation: CASSPGLAGGSEQYV.

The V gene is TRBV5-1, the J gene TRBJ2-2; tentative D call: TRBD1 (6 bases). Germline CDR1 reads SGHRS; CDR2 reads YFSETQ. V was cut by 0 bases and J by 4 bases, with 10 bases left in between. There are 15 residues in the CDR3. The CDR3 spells CASSLVADSTGELFF. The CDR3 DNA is TGCGCCAGCAGCTTGGTTGCGGACAGCACCGGGGAGCTGTTTTTT.

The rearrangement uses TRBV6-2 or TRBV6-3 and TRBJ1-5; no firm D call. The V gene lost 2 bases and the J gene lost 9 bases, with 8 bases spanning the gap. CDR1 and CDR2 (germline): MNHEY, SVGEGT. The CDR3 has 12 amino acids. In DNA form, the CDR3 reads TGTGCCAGCAGTTACCCGCCGAGGCCCCAGCATTTT. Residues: CASSYPPRPQHF.

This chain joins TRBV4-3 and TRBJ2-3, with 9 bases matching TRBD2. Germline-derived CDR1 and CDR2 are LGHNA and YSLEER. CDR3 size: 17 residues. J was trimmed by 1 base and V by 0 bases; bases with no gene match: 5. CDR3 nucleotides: TGCGCCAGCAGCCAAGATCTGGGCGGGAGGGGCACAGATACGCAGTATTTT. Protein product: CASSQDLGGRGTDTQYF.

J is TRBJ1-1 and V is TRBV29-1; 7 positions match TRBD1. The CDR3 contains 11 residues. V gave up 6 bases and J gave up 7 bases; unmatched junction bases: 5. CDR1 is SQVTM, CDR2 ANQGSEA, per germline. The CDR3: CSVPQGVEAFF. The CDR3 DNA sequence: TGCAGCGTCCCCCAGGGGGTTGAAGCTTTCTTT.

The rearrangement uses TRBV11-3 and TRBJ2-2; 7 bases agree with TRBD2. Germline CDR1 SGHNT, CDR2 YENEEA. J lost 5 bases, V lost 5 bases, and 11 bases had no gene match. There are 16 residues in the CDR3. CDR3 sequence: CASSPRGGEGTGELFF. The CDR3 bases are TGTGCCAGCAGCCCTCGTGGAGGGGAGGGGACCGGGGAGCTGTTTTTT. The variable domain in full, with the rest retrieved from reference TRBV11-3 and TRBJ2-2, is EAGVVQSPRYKIIEKKQPVAFWCNPISGHNTLYWYLQNLGQGPELLIRYENEEAVDDSQLPKDRFSAERLKGVDSTLKIQPAELGDSAVYLCASSPRGGEGTGELFFGEGSRLTVL.

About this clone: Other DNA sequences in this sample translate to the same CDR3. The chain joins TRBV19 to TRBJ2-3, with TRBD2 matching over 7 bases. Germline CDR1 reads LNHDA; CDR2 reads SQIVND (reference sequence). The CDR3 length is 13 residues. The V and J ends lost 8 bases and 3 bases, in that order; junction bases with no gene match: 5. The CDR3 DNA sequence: TGTGCCAGTCGCGGGGGAGGGACAGATACGCAGTATTTT. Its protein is CASRGGGTDTQYF.

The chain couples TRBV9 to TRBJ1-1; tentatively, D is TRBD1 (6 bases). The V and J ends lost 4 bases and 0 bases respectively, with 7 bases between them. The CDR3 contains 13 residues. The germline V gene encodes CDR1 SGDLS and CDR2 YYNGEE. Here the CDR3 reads CASSPGVNTEAFF. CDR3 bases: TGTGCCAGCAGCCCAGGGGTGAACACTGAAGCTTTCTTT.

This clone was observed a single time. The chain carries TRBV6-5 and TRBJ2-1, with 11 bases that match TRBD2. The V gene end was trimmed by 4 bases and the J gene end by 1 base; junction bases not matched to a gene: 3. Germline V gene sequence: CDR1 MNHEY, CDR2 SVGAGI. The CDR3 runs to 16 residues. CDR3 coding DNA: TGTGCCAGCAGTTCAAGACTAGCGGGGTCCTACAATGAGCAGTTCTTC. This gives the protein CASSSRLAGSYNEQFF.

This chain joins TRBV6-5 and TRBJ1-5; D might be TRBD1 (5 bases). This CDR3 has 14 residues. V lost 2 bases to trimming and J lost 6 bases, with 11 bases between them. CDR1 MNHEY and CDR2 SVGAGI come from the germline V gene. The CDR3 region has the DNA TGTGCCAGCAGTTACCCGCAGGGTGGTCAGCCCCAGCATTTT. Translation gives CASSYPQGGQPQHF.

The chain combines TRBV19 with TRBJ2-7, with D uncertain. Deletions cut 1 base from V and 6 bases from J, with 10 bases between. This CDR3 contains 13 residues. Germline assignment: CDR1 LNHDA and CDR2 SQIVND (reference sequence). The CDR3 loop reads CASSIVPGSEQYV. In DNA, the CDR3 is TGTGCCAGTAGTATAGTTCCCGGGTCCGAGCAGTACGTC.

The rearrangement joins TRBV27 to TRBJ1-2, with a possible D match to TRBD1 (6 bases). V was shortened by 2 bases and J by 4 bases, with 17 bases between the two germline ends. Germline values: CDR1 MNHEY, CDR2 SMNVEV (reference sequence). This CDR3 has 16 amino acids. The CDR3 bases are TGTGCCAGCAGTTTAGGGGGCTTGAAAGGGGGCTATGGCTACACCTTC. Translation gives CASSLGGLKGGYGYTF.

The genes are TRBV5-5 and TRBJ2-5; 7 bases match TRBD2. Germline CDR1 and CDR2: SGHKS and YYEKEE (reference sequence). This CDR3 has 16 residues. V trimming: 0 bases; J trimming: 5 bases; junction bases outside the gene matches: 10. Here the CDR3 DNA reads TGTGCCAGCAGCTTGGGAGGGCTCGCGGGGGAGGAGACCCAGTACTTC. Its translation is CASSLGGLAGEETQYF.

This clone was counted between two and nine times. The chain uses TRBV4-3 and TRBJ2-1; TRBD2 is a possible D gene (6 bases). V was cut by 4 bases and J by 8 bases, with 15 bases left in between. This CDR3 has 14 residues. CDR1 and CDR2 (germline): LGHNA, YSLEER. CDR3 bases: TGCGCCAGCAGCCTACAGCTAGCGTTAGATGAGCAGTTCTTC. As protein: CASSLQLALDEQFF.

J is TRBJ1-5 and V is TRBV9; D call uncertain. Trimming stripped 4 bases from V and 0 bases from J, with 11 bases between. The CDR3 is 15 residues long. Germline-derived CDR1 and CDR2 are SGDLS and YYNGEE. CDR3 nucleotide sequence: TGTGCCAGCAGCCCCTCGGGTTATAGCAATCAGCCCCAGCATTTT. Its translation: CASSPSGYSNQPQHF.

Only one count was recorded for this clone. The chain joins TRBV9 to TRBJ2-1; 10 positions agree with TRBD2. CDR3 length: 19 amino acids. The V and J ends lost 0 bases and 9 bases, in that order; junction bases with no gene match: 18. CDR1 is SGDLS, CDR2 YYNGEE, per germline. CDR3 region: CASSVGLAGAPGRDGEQFF. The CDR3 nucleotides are TGTGCCAGCAGCGTAGGTCTAGCGGGAGCCCCGGGGAGGGACGGTGAGCAGTTCTTC.

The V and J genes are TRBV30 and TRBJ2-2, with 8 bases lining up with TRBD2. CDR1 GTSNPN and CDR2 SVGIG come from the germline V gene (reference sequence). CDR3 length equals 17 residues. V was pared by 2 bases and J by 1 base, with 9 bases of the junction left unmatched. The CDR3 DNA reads TGTGCCTGGAGTTCGACTAGCGTTCGAAGGAACACCGGGGAGCTGTTTTTT. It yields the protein CAWSSTSVRRNTGELFF.

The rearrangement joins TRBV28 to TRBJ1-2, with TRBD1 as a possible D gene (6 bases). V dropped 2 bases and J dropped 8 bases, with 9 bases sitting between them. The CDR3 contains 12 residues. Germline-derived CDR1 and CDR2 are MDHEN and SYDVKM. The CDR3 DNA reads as TGTGCCAGCAGTTTAACAGGGCACGGCTACACCTTC. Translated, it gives CASSLTGHGYTF.

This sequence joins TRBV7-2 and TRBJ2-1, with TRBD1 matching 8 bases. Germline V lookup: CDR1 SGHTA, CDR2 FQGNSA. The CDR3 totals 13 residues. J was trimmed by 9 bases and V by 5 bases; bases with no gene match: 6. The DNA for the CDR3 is TGTGCCAGCAGCCTGACAGGGGTGAGTGAGCAGTTCTTC. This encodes CASSLTGVSEQFF. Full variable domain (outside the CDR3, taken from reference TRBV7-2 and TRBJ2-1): GAGVSQSPSNKVTEKGKDVELRCDPISGHTALYWYRQSLGQGLEFLIYFQGNSAPDKSGLPSDRFSAERTGGSVSTLTIQRTQQEDSAVYLCASSLTGVSEQFFGPGTRLTVL.

The CDR3 here is CASSLYQGSGANVLTF. CDR3 sequence (DNA): TGTGCCAGCAGCTTGTATCAGGGCTCTGGGGCCAACGTCCTGACTTTC. The V and J genes are TRBV5-4 and TRBJ2-6; possible D gene TRBD1, 5 bases. CDR1 and CDR2 (germline): SGHNT, YYREEE (reference sequence). The CDR3 covers 16 residues. V was trimmed by 1 base and J by 0 bases, leaving 8 bases between them.

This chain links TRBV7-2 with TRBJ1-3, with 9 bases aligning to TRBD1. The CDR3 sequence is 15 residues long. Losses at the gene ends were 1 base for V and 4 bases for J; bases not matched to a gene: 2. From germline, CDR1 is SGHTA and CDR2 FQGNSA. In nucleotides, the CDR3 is TGTGCCAGCAGCTTAGGGACAGGGGTCGGAAACACCATATATTTT. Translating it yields CASSLGTGVGNTIYF.

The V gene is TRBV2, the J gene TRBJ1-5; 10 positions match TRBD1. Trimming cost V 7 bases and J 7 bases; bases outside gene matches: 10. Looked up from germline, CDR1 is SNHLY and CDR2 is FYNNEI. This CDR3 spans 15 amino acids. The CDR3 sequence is CASTKGGQGFQPQHF. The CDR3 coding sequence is TGTGCCAGCACCAAGGGGGGACAGGGGTTCCAGCCCCAGCATTTT.

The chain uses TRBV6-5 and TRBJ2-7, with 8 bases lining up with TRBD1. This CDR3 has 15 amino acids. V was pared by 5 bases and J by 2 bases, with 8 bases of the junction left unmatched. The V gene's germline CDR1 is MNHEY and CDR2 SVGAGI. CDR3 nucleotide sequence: TGTGCCAGCAGTCCGGGCGGGGACAGGACCTACGAGCAGTACGTC. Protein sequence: CASSPGGDRTYEQYV.

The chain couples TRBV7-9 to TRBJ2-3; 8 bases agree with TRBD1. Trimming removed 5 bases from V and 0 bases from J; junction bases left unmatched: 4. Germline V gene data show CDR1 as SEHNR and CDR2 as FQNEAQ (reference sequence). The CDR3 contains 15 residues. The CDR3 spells CASSATGVSTDTQYF. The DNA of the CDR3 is TGTGCCAGCAGCGCGACAGGGGTGAGCACAGATACGCAGTATTTT.

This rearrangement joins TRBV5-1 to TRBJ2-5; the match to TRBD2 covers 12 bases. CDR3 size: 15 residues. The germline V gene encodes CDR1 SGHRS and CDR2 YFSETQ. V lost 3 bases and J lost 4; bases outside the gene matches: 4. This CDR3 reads CASSSTSGSIETQYF. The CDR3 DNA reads TGCGCCAGCAGCTCGACTAGCGGGAGTATAGAGACCCAGTACTTC.

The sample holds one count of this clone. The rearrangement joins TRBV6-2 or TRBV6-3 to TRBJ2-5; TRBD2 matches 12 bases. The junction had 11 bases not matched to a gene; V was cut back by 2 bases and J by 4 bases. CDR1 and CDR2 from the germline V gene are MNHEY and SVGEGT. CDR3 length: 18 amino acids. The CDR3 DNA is TGTGCCAGCAGTTACGGTCTAGCGGGAGGGCCCTCGGGAGAGACCCAGTACTTC. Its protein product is CASSYGLAGGPSGETQYF.

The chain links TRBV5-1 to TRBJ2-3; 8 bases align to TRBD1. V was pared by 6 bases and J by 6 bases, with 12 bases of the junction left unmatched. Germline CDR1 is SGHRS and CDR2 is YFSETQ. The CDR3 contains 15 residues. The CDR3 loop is CASKPGQAPGDTQYF. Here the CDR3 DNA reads TGCGCCAGCAAGCCGGGACAGGCACCCGGGGATACGCAGTATTTT.

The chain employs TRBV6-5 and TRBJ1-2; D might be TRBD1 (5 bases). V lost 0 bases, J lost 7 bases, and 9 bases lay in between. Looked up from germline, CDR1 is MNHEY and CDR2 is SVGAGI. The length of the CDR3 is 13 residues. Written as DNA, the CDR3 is TGTGCCAGCAGTTACTCGGATGGGGCTGGCTACACCTTC. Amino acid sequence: CASSYSDGAGYTF.

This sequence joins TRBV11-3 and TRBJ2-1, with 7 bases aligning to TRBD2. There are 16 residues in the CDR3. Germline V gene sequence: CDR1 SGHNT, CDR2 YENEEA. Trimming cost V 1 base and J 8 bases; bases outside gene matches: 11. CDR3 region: CASSLGELAGKDEQFF. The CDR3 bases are TGTGCCAGCAGCTTAGGAGAGTTAGCGGGTAAGGATGAGCAGTTCTTC.

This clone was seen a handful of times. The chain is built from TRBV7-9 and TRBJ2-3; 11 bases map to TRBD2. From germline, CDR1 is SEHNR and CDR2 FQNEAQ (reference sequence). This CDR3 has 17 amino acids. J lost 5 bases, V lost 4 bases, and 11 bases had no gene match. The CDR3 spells CASSSFRTSGLIDTQYF. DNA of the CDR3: TGTGCCAGCAGCTCCTTCCGGACTAGCGGGTTGATAGATACGCAGTATTTT.

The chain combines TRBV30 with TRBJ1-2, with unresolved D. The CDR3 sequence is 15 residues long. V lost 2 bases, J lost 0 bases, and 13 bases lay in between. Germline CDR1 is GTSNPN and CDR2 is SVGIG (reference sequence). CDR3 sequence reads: CAWSSPRRPNYGYTF. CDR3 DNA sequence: TGTGCCTGGAGTTCCCCCCGGAGACCTAACTATGGCTACACCTTC.